This T cell receptor (beta chain) was found in a study of blood T cell repertoires in COVID-19. Some clones are missing from TCRdb's copy, which holds only in-frame ones; the method was immunoSEQ multiplex PCR. Among around 130,000 clones listed, approximately 80% were seen once. The CDR3 is 13 amino acids. Looked up from germline, CDR1 is MNHEY and CDR2 is SVGEGT. The V end was cut by 5 bases, the J end by 1 base, with 8 bases between. The TCR comes from a human donor in a cohort sampled during active COVID-19. The chain employs TRBV6-2 or TRBV6-3 and TRBJ1-2; no clear D gene. The sequencing sample was made of peripheral blood. In DNA, the CDR3 is TGTGCCAGCAGTCTCGGTAATAACTATGGCTACACCTTC. Encoded protein: CASSLGNNYGYTF.